This paragraph covers one T cell receptor beta chain sequence. The antigen is not known. cDNA libraries for TRB were generated by 5' RACE incorporating UMI labels. Each CDR3 protein gets one entry in TCRdb, which reprocessed the 5' RACE reads and gives no DNA. This table lists tens of thousands of distinct CDR3 sequences. This entry comes from a study of CXCR3-negative and CXCR3-positive naive CD8 T cells. The germline V gene has CDR1 SQVTM and CDR2 ANQGSEA. The CDR3 totals 13 residues. Broader study findings: Similar TRBV-TRBJ usage was seen in naive cells (both CXCR3-negative and CXCR3-positive), but memory cells differed. Greater hydrophobicity was found in TRB CDR3s of CXCR3-positive naive cells than of CXCR3-negative naive cells. Partially decreased CXCR3 expression was recorded after cryopreservation, and fresh PBMCs were used in most assays. Each naive subset displayed comparably high diversity, whereas memory CD8+ cells displayed much lower diversity.

The rearrangement uses TRBV29-1 and TRBJ2-1; absent DNA, TCRdb's TRBD1 call cannot be checked. Sequencing used naive CXCR3+ CD8+ T cells from blood. The subset denotes: CD45RO-CCR7+CD27+CD95- naive CD8+ T cells expressing CXCR3 (TNR3+). The receptor's source is a human donor in good health. Some clones in this sample may be carry-over from other donors' samples. The CDR3 region is CSVRQGGFNEQFF.